This paragraph covers one T cell receptor (beta chain) sequence. The CDR3 consists of 13 residues. Germline V lookup: CDR1 SQVTM, CDR2 ANQGSEA. Trimming cost V 7 bases and J 4 bases, with 15 bases left between them. This sample is part of a study of blood T cell repertoires in COVID-19. As for the study in general: PBMCs, B-cell-depleted T cells, or T cells provided the cDNA or gDNA that made up the material.

The Seattle patients joined while their infection was active and were tracked longitudinally afterward. Clones were read by immunoSEQ multiplex PCR, and TCRdb kept only the in-frame ones, dropping some. In the table there are about 160,000 clones, 87% of which are singletons. This clonotype was sampled from a woman between 70 and 85 years old with COVID-19, enrolled during active disease. The rearrangement links TRBV29-1 to TRBJ2-3; D is perhaps TRBD1 (5 bases). Sequencing used peripheral blood. The DNA of the CDR3 is TGCAGCGGGGAAGGGGAAATGTCAGATACGCAGTATTTT. Its protein is CSGEGEMSDTQYF.